These T cell receptor beta chains were read from a single sample in a study of T cell repertoires in aging, cancer and after chemotherapy. TCRdb analysed the multiplex PCR reads with MiXCR anew, one entry per CDR3 protein. The sample consists of about 2,500 distinct CDR3 sequences, approximately 45% of them appearing once. What was sequenced was blood. These receptor sequences come from a human donor with a blood cancer. Each CDR3 is given with its conserved first and last residue.

J gene | V gene | CDR3 protein
TRBJ1-6 | TRBV6-6 | CASSTLNSPLHF